The 30 T cell receptor beta chains listed next were all sequenced from one sample in a study of T cell repertoires in cytomegalovirus infection (dated by TCRdb to the late 2010s). Instrument used: Illumina HiSeq 1500. TCRdb trimmed public reads at Q25 via fastp, called clones via MiXCR and kept in-frame beta chains. For every CDR3 protein sequence, its rows merge into one entry that carries the most common genes and DNA. The sample records 130,000 or so distinct CDR3 sequences, roughly 6.5% of which are singletons. The top ten clonotypes cover roughly 18% of the sample. The specimen was PBMCs. The receptors were gathered from a human donor in good health (CMV status not recorded). Some clones in this sample may be carry-over from other donors' samples.

In its sample, this clonotype was seen many times. This CDR3 is CASSIAGGRSTDTQYF. The CDR3 region has the DNA TGTGCCAGCTCTATAGCGGGGGGCCGAAGCACAGATACGCAGTATTTT. The chain couples TRBV12-3 or TRBV12-4 to TRBJ2-3; 10 bases line up with TRBD2. J lost 0 bases, V lost 8 bases, and 8 bases had no gene match. The CDR3 runs to 16 residues.

This clonotype has more than one count but fewer than ten. The chain joins TRBV12-3 or TRBV12-4 to TRBJ1-1; D not resolved. V was clipped by 0 bases and J by 11 bases, with 16 bases between them. This CDR3 comprises 14 residues. The CDR3 spells CASSLALGNPIAFF. CDR3 bases: TGTGCCAGCAGTTTAGCGCTGGGCAACCCGATCGCTTTCTTT.

This clonotype was picked up a small number of times. The chain couples TRBV30 to TRBJ1-2, with D possibly TRBD1 on 5 matching bases. This CDR3 has 15 residues. Germline CDR1 and CDR2: GTSNPN and SVGIG (reference sequence). Trimming pared 1 base from V and 4 bases from J, leaving 16 bases between. Here the CDR3 reads CAWSDGPRQGYGYTF. Written as DNA, the CDR3 is TGTGCCTGGAGTGACGGACCCAGGCAGGGCTATGGCTACACCTTC.

This sequence joins TRBV15 and TRBJ1-5; D perhaps matches TRBD1 (5 bases). The CDR3 consists of 15 residues. Trimming removed 1 base from V and 2 bases from J, with 9 bases in between. The germline V gene encodes CDR1 LNHNV and CDR2 YYDKDF (reference sequence). The CDR3 DNA reads TGTGCCACCAGCAGAGTTTGGGGCGGCAATCAGCCCCAGCATTTT. Encoded protein: CATSRVWGGNQPQHF. The full variable domain, completed using reference TRBV15 and TRBJ1-5, is DAMVIQNPRYQVTQFGKPVTLSCSQTLNHNVMYWYQQKSSQAPKLLFHYYDKDFNNEADTPDNFQSRRPNTSFCFLDIRSPGLGDTAMYLCATSRVWGGNQPQHFGDGTRLSIL.

The sample holds many counts of this clonotype. The chain is built from TRBV7-2 and TRBJ1-1; unclear D gene. The ends were cut back, 5 bases at V and 5 bases at J, with 15 bases in the middle. The CDR3 is made up of 14 amino acids. The V gene's germline CDR1 is SGHTA and CDR2 FQGNSA. The CDR3 loop reads CASSPGRVSTEAFF. Written as DNA, the CDR3 is TGTGCCAGCAGCCCTGGGAGGGTTTCTACTGAAGCTTTCTTT. Drawing the rest from reference TRBV7-2 and TRBJ1-1, the complete variable domain is GAGVSQSPSNKVTEKGKDVELRCDPISGHTALYWYRQSLGQGLEFLIYFQGNSAPDKSGLPSDRFSAERTGGSVSTLTIQRTQQEDSAVYLCASSPGRVSTEAFFGQGTRLTVV.

This clonotype was recorded a few times. The V call is TRBV20-1, the J call TRBJ2-1; D gene uncertain. CDR3 size: 13 residues. Per germline, CDR1 DFQATT and CDR2 SNEGSKA (reference sequence). Trimming took off 3 bases at V and 3 bases at J, with 9 bases between the two ends. CDR3 coding DNA: TGCAGTGCTAGTTCCCTTTACTACAATGAGCAGTTCTTC. Its protein product is CSASSLYYNEQFF.

The table lists this clonotype with many counts. The chain has TRBV7-9 and TRBJ1-2, with 10 bases that match TRBD1. Germline trimming cut 4 bases from V and 6 bases from J; bases unmatched to any gene: 8. The CDR3 totals 15 residues. CDR1 and CDR2 from the germline V gene are SEHNR and FQNEAQ (reference sequence). CDR3 residues: CASSSGTGASNGYTF. CDR3 nucleotide sequence: TGTGCCAGCAGCTCCGGGACAGGGGCATCGAATGGCTACACCTTC.

This clonotype came up many times. The chain uses TRBV5-1 and TRBJ2-7; D might be TRBD2 (5 bases). CDR3 size: 12 residues. In germline, CDR1 is SGHRS, CDR2 YFSETQ. Trimming removed 5 bases at V and 5 bases at J, with 11 bases between. The CDR3 DNA reads as TGCGCCAGCAGTGGTAGCGAGGACGAGCAGTACTTC. Its protein product is CASSGSEDEQYF.

There are many counts of this clonotype. J is TRBJ2-7 and V is TRBV7-2, with D uncertain. V was shortened by 5 bases and J by 8 bases, with 22 bases between the two germline ends. The CDR3 length is 15 residues. The germline V gene encodes CDR1 SGHTA and CDR2 FQGNSA. In DNA, the CDR3 is TGTGCCAGCAGCCCCAGCCTGGCGGAACCTCGTAAGCAGTACTTC. Protein product: CASSPSLAEPRKQYF. Together with reference TRBV7-2 and TRBJ2-7, the CDR3 gives the full variable domain: GAGVSQSPSNKVTEKGKDVELRCDPISGHTALYWYRQSLGQGLEFLIYFQGNSAPDKSGLPSDRFSAERTGGSVSTLTIQRTQQEDSAVYLCASSPSLAEPRKQYFGPGTRLTVT.

There are many counts of this clonotype. The chain employs TRBV2 and TRBJ2-1, with a possible D match to TRBD2 (5 bases). This CDR3 has 13 residues. Deletions cut 5 bases from V and 10 bases from J, with 15 bases between. Germline CDR1 is SNHLY and CDR2 is FYNNEI. CDR3 sequence reads: CASSFGASGEQFF. CDR3 nucleotides: TGTGCCAGCAGTTTTGGAGCCTCGGGGGAGCAGTTCTTC.

This clonotype was seen ten or more times. The rearrangement uses TRBV5-1 and TRBJ1-5; perhaps TRBD1 as D (5 bases). With 0 bases removed from V and 8 bases from J, the gap between germline ends came to 9 bases. The germline V gene encodes CDR1 SGHRS and CDR2 YFSETQ. The CDR3 loop spans 13 amino acids. The CDR3 DNA sequence: TGCGCCAGCAGCTTGGCAGGGAGGGAGCCCCAGCATTTT. Translated: CASSLAGREPQHF.

The chain combines TRBV28 with TRBJ1-2; TRBD1 matches 9 bases. The CDR3 has 14 amino acids. The V segment lost 3 bases and the J segment 8 bases; nucleotides outside the gene matches: 7. CDR1 and CDR2 (germline): MDHEN, SYDVKM. The CDR3 region has the DNA TGTGCCAGCAGTTTGGACAGGGGCCCCGACGGCTACACCTTC. Amino acid sequence: CASSLDRGPDGYTF.

This clonotype was seen at least ten times. The chain is built from TRBV18 and TRBJ1-1; D unclear. CDR3 length: 13 amino acids. CDR1 and CDR2 from the germline V gene are KGHSH and LQKENI. V was pared by 3 bases and J by 8 bases, with 13 bases between. The CDR3 loop is CASSPRGFAEAFF. The CDR3 DNA reads TGTGCCAGCTCACCGCGAGGGTTCGCCGAAGCTTTCTTT.

This clonotype showed up many times. V gene TRBV7-6 combines with J gene TRBJ1-1; D remains unclear. Trimming took off 1 base at V and 1 base at J, with 10 bases between the two ends. Germline CDR1 reads SGHVS; CDR2 reads FNYEAQ. This CDR3 is built from 15 residues. The CDR3 nucleotides read TGTGCCAGCAGCTTAGAATTTACTGCGAACACTGAAGCTTTCTTT. The encoded protein is CASSLEFTANTEAFF.

To note about this clonotype: The junction and the germline gene differ at one end; a read error may be behind it. The chain couples TRBV4-2 to TRBJ2-1; D gene unclear. The CDR3 runs 12 residues. Germline CDR1 reads LGHNA; CDR2 reads YNFKEQ. CDR3 residues: CASSQGSRSLIF. In nucleotides, the CDR3 is TGTGCCAGCAGCCAAGGGTCTAGGTCATTGATCTTC.

This clonotype was picked up a small number of times. For the CDR3, the DNA is TGCAGTGCTAGAGGGGGCCGGCGGGGGCCCCAAGAGACCCAGTACTTC. As protein: CSARGGRRGPQETQYF. The chain uses TRBV20-1 and TRBJ2-5, with D possibly matching TRBD2 (7 bases). V was shortened by 1 base and J by 1 base, with 16 bases between the two germline ends. CDR1 DFQATT and CDR2 SNEGSKA come from the germline V gene (reference sequence). This CDR3 region has 16 residues.

This clonotype was counted ten times or more. J is TRBJ1-2 and V is TRBV7-6; D unresolved. Germline-derived CDR1 and CDR2 are SGHVS and FNYEAQ. The CDR3 extends over 12 amino acids. Trimming removed 1 base at V and 8 bases at J, with 8 bases between. The chain's CDR3 is CASSLDGRGYTF. The DNA of the CDR3 is TGTGCCAGCAGCTTAGATGGGAGGGGCTACACCTTC.

Comments on this clonotype: A much larger clone differs by one base, so this may be a read error. In this CDR3 the conserved last residue, phenylalanine or tryptophan, is missing, so a read error is likely. The CDR3 reads CASSQDWAGYQPQHL. The CDR3 bases are TGCGCCAGCAGCCAAGATTGGGCAGGATATCAGCCCCAGCATCTT. The J gene is TRBJ1-5, the V gene TRBV4-1; D is uncertain. The CDR3 contains 15 residues. The V gene's germline CDR1 is MGHRA and CDR2 YSYEKL. V dropped 0 bases and J dropped 5 bases, with 11 bases sitting between them.

This clonotype was detected ten times or more. V and J are TRBV19 and TRBJ2-1, with TRBD2 as a possible D gene (6 bases). V was cut by 6 bases and J by 7 bases, with 13 bases left in between. The germline gives CDR1 LNHDA, CDR2 SQIVND (reference sequence). The CDR3 is made up of 13 amino acids. The DNA for the CDR3 is TGTGCCAGTAGCACGGGGGAGGTGAATGAGCAGTTCTTC. This codes for CASSTGEVNEQFF. Full variable domain (rest looked up from reference TRBV19 and TRBJ2-1): DGGITQSPKYLFRKEGQNVTLSCEQNLNHDAMYWYRQDPGQGLRLIYYSQIVNDFQKGDIAEGYSVSREKKESFPLTVTSAQKNPTAFYLCASSTGEVNEQFFGPGTRLTVL.

This clonotype was observed at least ten times. The rearrangement links TRBV28 to TRBJ1-5, with TRBD1 matching 7 bases. Per germline, CDR1 MDHEN and CDR2 SYDVKM. V lost 6 bases to trimming and J lost 1 base; unmatched junction nucleotides: 6. CDR3 length: 15 residues. The CDR3 sequence: CASRWDRLSNQPQHF. The CDR3 coding sequence is TGTGCCAGCAGATGGGACAGATTGAGCAATCAGCCCCAGCATTTT.

This clonotype was found a few times. The chain carries TRBV29-1 and TRBJ1-5; TRBD1 aligns across 9 bases. The CDR3 loop spans 13 amino acids. Germline trimming cut 2 bases from V and 7 bases from J; bases unmatched to any gene: 3. Germline values: CDR1 SQVTM, CDR2 ANQGSEA. The CDR3 DNA follows: TGCAGCGTTGAAACAGGGGGCGGGCAGCCCCAGCATTTT. Amino acid sequence: CSVETGGGQPQHF.

The gene calls are TRBV20-1 and TRBJ1-1; TRBD1 matches at 9 bases. From germline, CDR1 is DFQATT and CDR2 SNEGSKA (reference sequence). The ends lost 2 bases at V and 1 base at J; junction bases unmatched: 8. This CDR3 is 16 amino acids long. This chain's CDR3 is CSARPPKGQGNTEAFF. The DNA for the CDR3 is TGCAGTGCTAGACCACCCAAGGGACAGGGGAACACTGAAGCTTTCTTT.

Notes on this clonotype: A much more abundant neighbour one base away suggests this may be a read error. The chain links TRBV19 to TRBJ2-1; TRBD2 aligns across 8 bases. J was trimmed by 4 bases and V by 7 bases; bases with no gene match: 12. The germline V gene has CDR1 LNHDA and CDR2 SQIVND (reference sequence). This CDR3 is built from 16 residues. CDR3 bases: TGTGCCAGTAATTCCCGGGGAAGCGGGGGTTACAATGAGCAGTTCTTC. This gives the protein CASNSRGSGGYNEQFF.

This clonotype was detected ten times or more. J is TRBJ1-6 and V is TRBV19; D may be TRBD1 (5 bases). V dropped 4 bases and J dropped 10 bases, with 17 bases sitting between them. The CDR3 runs 15 residues. Germline V gives CDR1 LNHDA, CDR2 SQIVND (reference sequence). CDR3 bases: TGTGCCAGTAGTACCGGGGACCCCCTTTGGTCACCCCTCCACTTT. Protein sequence: CASSTGDPLWSPLHF. Full variable domain (remainder filled in from reference TRBV19 and TRBJ1-6): DGGITQSPKYLFRKEGQNVTLSCEQNLNHDAMYWYRQDPGQGLRLIYYSQIVNDFQKGDIAEGYSVSREKKESFPLTVTSAQKNPTAFYLCASSTGDPLWSPLHFGNGTRLTVT.

This clonotype was picked up a small number of times. V usage is TRBV2 and J usage is TRBJ2-1; tentatively, D is TRBD2 (5 bases). The V gene's germline CDR1 is SNHLY and CDR2 FYNNEI. This CDR3 comprises 12 residues. Trimming took off 4 bases at V and 8 bases at J, with 9 bases between the two ends. The CDR3, as DNA: TGTGCCAGCAGTGCGGGGATCTATGAGCAGTTCTTC. Its translation is CASSAGIYEQFF.

This clonotype appeared a few times. This chain connects TRBV25-1 to TRBJ1-2; no clear D. Germline assignment: CDR1 MGHDK and CDR2 SYGVNS. V was pared by 3 bases and J by 4 bases, with 6 bases between. The CDR3 has 12 amino acids. CDR3 sequence: CASSDAGYGYTF. Here the CDR3 DNA reads TGTGCCAGCAGTGACGCGGGCTATGGCTACACCTTC.

This clonotype was picked up many times. The V gene is TRBV7-6, the J gene TRBJ2-3; D remains ambiguous. Germline assignment: CDR1 SGHVS and CDR2 FNYEAQ. The CDR3 contains 15 residues. Trimming pared 0 bases from V and 5 bases from J, leaving 12 bases between. The CDR3 coding sequence is TGTGCCAGCAGCTTAGCTCCCAGCCGGTTAGATACGCAGTATTTT. Protein: CASSLAPSRLDTQYF.

This sequence joins TRBV5-4 and TRBJ1-1; 8 nucleotides align to TRBD1. Germline loops: CDR1 SGHNT, CDR2 YYREEE (reference sequence). The CDR3 runs to 16 residues. Germline trimming cut 3 bases from V and 1 base from J; bases unmatched to any gene: 8. CDR3 DNA: TGTGCCAGCAGCTGGCGGACAGGGTCCGGGAACACTGAAGCTTTCTTT. This translates into CASSWRTGSGNTEAFF.

This clonotype was picked up many times. The chain links TRBV28 to TRBJ2-7; D is tentatively TRBD1 or TRBD2 (5 bases each). Deletions cut 4 bases from V and 7 bases from J, with 20 bases between. CDR3 length: 15 amino acids. Per the germline V gene, CDR1 is MDHEN and CDR2 is SYDVKM. Here the CDR3 DNA reads TGTGCCAGCAGTTACTTCGACAGAGCACGGGGAGAGCAGTACTTC. Amino acids: CASSYFDRARGEQYF.

This sequence joins TRBV5-1 and TRBJ2-1, with D unclear. Germline CDR1 SGHRS, CDR2 YFSETQ. The CDR3 totals 12 residues. V was trimmed by 0 bases and J by 4 bases, leaving 2 bases between them. The CDR3 sequence: CASSLDYNEQFF. CDR3 nucleotides: TGCGCCAGCAGCTTGGATTACAATGAGCAGTTCTTC.